This TCR beta chain stems from a study of Japanese encephalitis immunity and Zika vaccine responses. For the study at large: TCRs from flavivirus-naive donors were taken at weeks 2, 6, 52 post-ZPIV. Predicted epitopes under 50 nM were chosen as overlapping ZIKV 15-mers. Cells were stimulated with conserved or non-conserved ZIKV structural peptides, or JEV or YFV peptides.

For 6 days, PBMCs labeled with CFSE were cultured with peptide pools at approximately 0.95 ug/mL each. Unfixed live CD56-CD19-CD16-CD3+CD4+ CFSE-low cells were sorted as proliferating CD4 T cells. By sample share, this clonotype is medium-sized. Trimming cost V 4 bases and J 6 bases, with 16 bases left between them. The germline V gene has CDR1 MGHRA and CDR2 YSYEKL. The length of the CDR3 is 15 residues. MiXCR, run by TCRdb on the 5' RACE reads, gives a single entry per CDR3 protein. The sample shows some 300 distinct CDR3 sequences, about 3% of them seen only once. Sample: antigen-activated CD4+ T cells from blood, cultured, taken during a Zika inactivated vaccine study. The chain recombines TRBV4-1 with TRBJ2-1, with TRBD1 as a possible D gene (6 bases). The receptor was isolated from an adult woman who received an inactivated Zika virus vaccine. CDR3 in amino acids: CASSRPGTFSNEQFF. For the CDR3, the DNA is TGCGCCAGCAGCCGCCCAGGGACATTCTCCAATGAGCAGTTCTTC.